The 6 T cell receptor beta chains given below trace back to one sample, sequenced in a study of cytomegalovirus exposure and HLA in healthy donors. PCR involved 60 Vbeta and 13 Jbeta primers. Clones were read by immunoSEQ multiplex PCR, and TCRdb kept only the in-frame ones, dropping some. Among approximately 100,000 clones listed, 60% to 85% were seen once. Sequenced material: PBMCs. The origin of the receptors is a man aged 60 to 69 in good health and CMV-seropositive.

Written as DNA, the CDR3 is TGCGCCAGCAGCTCAGCGGGGGTAGGAATCGGGACCCAGTACTTC. The encoded protein is CASSSAGVGIGTQYF. The chain joins TRBV5-1 to TRBJ2-5; TRBD2 matches at 8 bases. There are 15 residues in the CDR3. The germline V gene has CDR1 SGHRS and CDR2 YFSETQ. Losses at the gene ends were 3 bases for V and 7 bases for J; bases not matched to a gene: 11.

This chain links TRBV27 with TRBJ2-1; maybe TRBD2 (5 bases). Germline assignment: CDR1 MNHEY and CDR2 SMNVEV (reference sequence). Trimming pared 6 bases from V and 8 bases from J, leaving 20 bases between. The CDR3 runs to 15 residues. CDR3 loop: CASSRSHGLGDEQFF. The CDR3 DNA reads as TGTGCCAGCAGCCGAAGTCACGGACTCGGGGATGAGCAGTTCTTC.

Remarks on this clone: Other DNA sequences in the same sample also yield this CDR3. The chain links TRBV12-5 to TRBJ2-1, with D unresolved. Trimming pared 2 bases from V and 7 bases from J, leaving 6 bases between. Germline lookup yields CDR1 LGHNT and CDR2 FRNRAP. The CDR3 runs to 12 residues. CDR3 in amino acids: CASGLTPNEQFF. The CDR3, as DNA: TGTGCTAGTGGTTTGACACCGAATGAGCAGTTCTTC.

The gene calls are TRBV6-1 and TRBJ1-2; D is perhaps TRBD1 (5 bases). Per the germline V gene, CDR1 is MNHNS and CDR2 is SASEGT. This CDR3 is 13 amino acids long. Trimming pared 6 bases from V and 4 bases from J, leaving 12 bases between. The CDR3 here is CASRLGVTYGYTF. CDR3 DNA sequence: TGTGCCAGCAGGCTAGGGGTAACCTATGGCTACACCTTC.

The CDR3 DNA is TGTGCCAGCAGCCAAGCCTGGGCAGGGATCACAGATACGCAGTATTTT. Amino acids: CASSQAWAGITDTQYF. The chain recombines TRBV14 with TRBJ2-3; D is perhaps TRBD1 (5 bases). The CDR3 contains 16 residues. V shed 1 base and J shed 2 bases, with 13 bases lying between them. Per germline, CDR1 SGHDN and CDR2 FVKESK. Looking up the rest from reference TRBV14 and TRBJ2-3 gives the full variable domain: EAGVTQFPSHSVIEKGQTVTLRCDPISGHDNLYWYRRVMGKEIKFLLHFVKESKQDESGMPNNRFLAERTGGTYSTLKVQPAELEDSGVYFCASSQAWAGITDTQYFGPGTRLTVL.

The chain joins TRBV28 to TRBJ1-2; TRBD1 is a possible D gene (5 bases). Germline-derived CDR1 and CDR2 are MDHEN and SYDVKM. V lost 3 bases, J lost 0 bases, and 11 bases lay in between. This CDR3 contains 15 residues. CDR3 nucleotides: TGTGCCAGCAGTTTTCCCCAGGGCCCTAACTATGGCTACACCTTC. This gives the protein CASSFPQGPNYGYTF.